The rows below give T cell receptor beta chains drawn from one sample of a study of blood T cell repertoires in COVID-19. TCRdb's copy holds only in-frame clones and misses some; the assay was immunoSEQ multiplex PCR. Of around 94,000 clones in the sample, 65% to 90% were seen once. The sequenced sample consisted of peripheral blood. Source of these receptors: a man older than 75 with acute or convalescent COVID-19. Both conserved end residues are part of each CDR3. A D gene is named only where the DNA matches it firmly. Clone size, where shown, is once, few, many, or a class for clones that have expanded.

TRBV27	TRBJ1-1	.	.	CASSPDRLNTEAFF	TGTGCCAGCAGTCCTGACAGGCTGAACACTGAAGCTTTCTTT
TRBV23-1	TRBJ1-5	.	.	CASSQSVAEGQPQHF	TGCGCCAGCAGTCAATCAGTGGCTGAGGGTCAGCCCCAGCATTTT
TRBV9	TRBJ2-1	TRBD1	.	CASSVGAGGNEQFF	TGTGCCAGCAGCGTAGGAGCAGGGGGCAATGAGCAGTTCTTC
TRBV5-4	TRBJ2-2	TRBD2	.	CASSLRLAGAGSTGELFF	TGTGCCAGCAGCTTGCGACTAGCGGGAGCGGGTAGCACCGGGGAGCTGTTTTTT
TRBV5-4	TRBJ2-2	.	few	CASSGGRSANTGELFF	TGTGCCAGCAGCGGTGGGAGAAGTGCGAACACCGGGGAGCTGTTTTTT
TRBV5-1	TRBJ2-5	TRBD2	.	CASSSGLAETQYF	TGCGCCAGCAGCTCCGGACTAGCCGAGACCCAGTACTTC
TRBV6-5	TRBJ1-4	.	.	CASSIKRGEKLFF	TGTGCCAGCAGCATCAAAAGGGGTGAAAAACTGTTTTTT
TRBV27	TRBJ1-5	TRBD1	once	CASSNRGYSNQPQHF	TGTGCCAGCAGCAACAGGGGCTATAGCAATCAGCCCCAGCATTTT
TRBV28	TRBJ1-6	.	few	CASSPTVNNSPLHF	TGTGCCAGCAGCCCTACAGTCAATAATTCACCCCTCCACTTT
TRBV6-4	TRBJ2-3	.	.	CASSDFGTSTDTQYF	TGTGCCAGCAGTGATTTCGGGACTAGCACAGATACGCAGTATTTT
TRBV6-2/TRBV6-3	TRBJ2-7	.	.	CASSSQRGRYEQYF	TGTGCCAGCAGTTCCCAAAGGGGCCGCTACGAGCAGTACTTC
TRBV10-3	TRBJ1-6	TRBD1	.	CAISESRDRGNSPLHF	TGTGCCATCAGTGAGTCGAGGGACAGGGGGAATTCACCCCTCCACTTT
TRBV19	TRBJ2-1	TRBD2	.	CASTNLAGAGNEQFF	TGTGCCAGTACTAATTTAGCGGGAGCCGGCAATGAGCAGTTCTTC
TRBV10-3	TRBJ1-1	.	.	CAISVVGGLNTEAFF	TGTGCCATCAGTGTCGTGGGGGGATTGAACACTGAAGCTTTCTTT
TRBV27	TRBJ2-3	.	many	CASSLWGRGRERTDTQYF	TGTGCCAGCAGTTTATGGGGAAGGGGACGGGAGCGCACAGATACGCAGTATTTT
TRBV3-1/TRBV3-2	TRBJ2-5	.	.	CASSQTQTGQETQYF	TGTGCCAGCAGCCAAACGCAGACAGGCCAAGAGACCCAGTACTTC
TRBV7-9	TRBJ2-1	TRBD2	.	CASSWLAGTYNEQFF	TGTGCCAGCAGCTGGCTAGCGGGAACCTACAATGAGCAGTTCTTC
TRBV19	TRBJ2-6	.	.	CASSILTVTSGANVLTF	TGTGCCAGTAGTATCCTTACAGTTACCTCTGGGGCCAACGTCCTGACTTTC
TRBV14	TRBJ1-1	.	.	CASSQDNSMNTEAFF	TGTGCCAGCAGCCAAGATAACAGTATGAACACTGAAGCTTTCTTT
TRBV20-1	TRBJ2-7	.	.	CSARGSLEQYF	TGCAGTGCTAGAGGCAGTCTCGAGCAGTACTTC
TRBV6-6	TRBJ1-5	.	.	CASRETGMSNQPQHF	TGTGCCAGCAGAGAAACAGGGATGAGCAATCAGCCCCAGCATTTT
TRBV18	TRBJ1-1	TRBD1	.	CASGGGGSRAFF	TGTGCCAGCGGAGGGGGCGGATCTAGGGCTTTCTTT
TRBV15	TRBJ2-5	TRBD2	.	CATSRLAGGETQYF	TGTGCCACCAGCAGACTAGCGGGAGGGGAGACCCAGTACTTC
TRBV19	TRBJ1-1	TRBD1	.	CASRIQGRYTEAFF	TGTGCCAGTAGGATACAGGGGCGGTACACTGAAGCTTTCTTT
TRBV28	TRBJ2-7	.	.	CASSLRGYEQYF	TGTGCCAGCAGTTTAAGGGGTTACGAGCAGTACTTC
TRBV27	TRBJ2-7	TRBD1	.	CASSLIGTGSGEQYF	TGTGCCAGCAGTTTAATCGGGACAGGGTCGGGCGAGCAGTACTTC
TRBV5-1	TRBJ2-7	.	.	CASSQGTTISYEQYF	TGCGCCAGCAGCCAAGGGACAACGATTTCCTACGAGCAGTACTTC
TRBV7-3	TRBJ2-1	TRBD1	.	CASSAGTGALNEQFF	TGTGCCAGCAGCGCCGGGACAGGGGCCCTCAATGAGCAGTTCTTC
TRBV4-3	TRBJ1-1	TRBD1	.	CASSQDTGAIAFF	TGCGCCAGCAGCCAAGATACAGGGGCCATAGCTTTCTTT
TRBV5-1	TRBJ2-1	.	.	CASSLDNYNEQFF	TGCGCCAGCAGCTTGGACAACTACAATGAGCAGTTCTTC
TRBV6-8	TRBJ1-2	TRBD1	once	CASSSKGQGLNGYTF	TGTGCCAGCAGTTCAAAGGGACAGGGTTTAAATGGCTACACCTTC
TRBV6-6	TRBJ2-1	.	.	CASYHLLGQRSYEQFF	TGTGCCAGCTACCACCTGCTAGGTCAGCGGAGCTATGAGCAGTTCTTC
TRBV7-2	TRBJ2-7	TRBD2	.	CASSLGAGTSGYEQYF	TGTGCCAGCAGCTTAGGGGCCGGGACTAGCGGGTACGAGCAGTACTTC
TRBV5-1	TRBJ2-5	TRBD2	.	CASSNLELAQVAGETQYF	TGCGCCAGCAGCAACCTAGAACTAGCGCAAGTAGCGGGAGAGACCCAGTACTTC
TRBV6-1	TRBJ1-5	TRBD1	.	CASSGSTGLGNQPQHF	TGTGCCAGCAGTGGGTCGACAGGGCTGGGCAATCAGCCCCAGCATTTT
TRBV7-2	TRBJ2-7	TRBD1	.	CASSLAGTGPTYEQYF	TGTGCCAGCAGCTTAGCCGGGACAGGTCCTACCTACGAGCAGTACTTC
TRBV19	TRBJ2-1	TRBD2	.	CASSISPGLAPRGEQFF	TGTGCCAGTAGTATATCCCCCGGACTAGCCCCTAGAGGTGAGCAGTTCTTC
TRBV5-6	TRBJ1-1	TRBD1	.	CASSYNDRAAFF	TGTGCCAGCAGCTATAACGACAGGGCGGCTTTCTTT
TRBV10-3	TRBJ2-1	TRBD2	.	CAISSEAGVGNNEQFF	TGTGCCATCAGTTCCGAAGCGGGAGTAGGAAACAATGAGCAGTTCTTC
TRBV5-1	TRBJ2-7	TRBD2	.	CASSSGLAPYEQYF	TGCGCCAGCAGCTCGGGACTAGCACCCTACGAGCAGTACTTC
TRBV27	TRBJ1-6	TRBD1	once	CASSLRRQGPAVGSPLHF	TGTGCCAGCAGTTTACGCCGACAGGGGCCCGCGGTCGGGTCACCCCTCCACTTT
TRBV30	TRBJ1-2	TRBD1	once	CAWSVPGTGYGYTF	TGTGCCTGGAGTGTACCAGGGACAGGCTATGGCTACACCTTC
TRBV28	TRBJ1-1	.	few	CASGQAVGAFF	TGTGCCAGCGGGCAAGCGGTTGGAGCTTTCTTT
TRBV2	TRBJ1-4	TRBD1	.	CASLSDRAGEKLFF	TGTGCCAGCCTTTCGGACAGGGCAGGGGAAAAACTGTTTTTT
TRBV5-1	TRBJ2-5	.	few	CASSPAGGETQYF	TGCGCCAGCAGCCCGGCAGGCGGGGAGACCCAGTACTTC
TRBV19	TRBJ2-5	.	.	CASSISEQETQYF	TGTGCCAGTAGTATCTCTGAGCAAGAGACCCAGTACTTC
TRBV6-2/TRBV6-3	TRBJ2-1	TRBD2	.	CASSSFSGRADNEQFF	TGTGCCAGCAGTTCTTTTAGCGGGAGGGCCGACAATGAGCAGTTCTTC
TRBV9	TRBJ2-7	.	.	CASSVGWASDPGRHEQYF	TGTGCCAGCAGCGTAGGGTGGGCTAGCGATCCGGGCCGCCACGAGCAGTACTTC
TRBV28	TRBJ2-5	.	once	CASSWTGGTQYF	TGTGCCAGCAGTTGGACCGGGGGGACCCAGTACTTC
TRBV6-5	TRBJ2-3	TRBD2	.	CASSYGAGVSTDTQYF	TGTGCCAGCAGTTACGGTGCGGGAGTGAGCACAGATACGCAGTATTTT
TRBV10-2	TRBJ1-5	TRBD1	once	CASGSGGQGGNQPQHF	TGCGCCAGCGGTTCAGGGGGACAGGGAGGCAATCAGCCCCAGCATTTT